This T cell receptor (beta chain) was captured in a study of cytomegalovirus exposure and HLA in healthy donors. In its sample, this clone was seen once. Its antigen is unknown. This CDR3 is 18 amino acids long. Germline CDR1 and CDR2: MDHEN and SYDVKM. J lost 0 bases, V lost 5 bases, and 10 bases had no gene match. Use of 60 Vbeta and 13 Jbeta primers characterized the PCR. Per the authors' pipeline: In a later analysis, 75 million to 95 million unique TCR beta chains included roughly 11 million shared by two or more donors. TCRdb's copy holds only in-frame clones and misses some; the assay was immunoSEQ multiplex PCR. The V and J calls and the clone size are those of that table, but D and trimming were determined from the DNA. The repertoire consists of some 140,000 clones, with 65% to 75% occurring once and the leading ten covering roughly 2%. Regarding the study as a whole: TRBV6-2, TRBV6-3 and some other V segments were excluded as indistinguishable. Specificity for CMV antigens was confirmed in vitro for three of the CMV-associated chains. Later analysis showed most CMV-associated TCR beta chains appearing HLA-restricted.

The sequence was collected from a man younger than 45 in good health and CMV-seronegative. Specimen: PBMCs. This chain uses TRBV28 with TRBJ2-6; 7 bases match TRBD1. CDR3 protein: CASSLTGTVASGANVLTF. CDR3 in DNA: TGTGCCAGCAGTCTCACCGGGACAGTTGCCTCTGGGGCCAACGTCCTGACTTTC.